The rows below give T cell receptor beta chains drawn from one sample of a study of blood T cell repertoires in COVID-19. Only in-frame clones appear in the TCRdb table, and some are missing; sequencing was by immunoSEQ multiplex PCR. The data hold some 310,000 clones, with 90% observed a single time. Sequencing was carried out using peripheral blood. These receptors were obtained from a woman under 40 with COVID-19, enrolled during active disease. The CDR3 runs from the conserved cysteine through the conserved F or W. The D gene is left open where the match is weak. Some rows mark clone size as missing; the rest say once, few, many or name a class of expanded clone.

J: TRBJ1-1; size: few; D: NA; V: TRBV29-1; CDR3: CSVNGRLGTEAFF; DNA: TGCAGCGTTAATGGCAGGTTGGGCACTGAAGCTTTCTTT
J: TRBJ2-1; size: NA; D: TRBD2; V: TRBV5-1; CDR3: CASSPRVAGLQFF; DNA: TGCGCCAGCAGCCCCCGGGTAGCGGGGCTGCAGTTCTTC
J: TRBJ1-4; size: once; D: NA; V: TRBV11-2; CDR3: CASSLGSGKRVGEKLFF; DNA: TGTGCCAGCAGCTTAGGGTCTGGTAAGCGAGTCGGCGAAAAACTGTTTTTT
J: TRBJ1-5; size: NA; D: TRBD1; V: TRBV6-6; CDR3: CASSDRALGPQHF; DNA: TGTGCCAGCAGCGACAGGGCCTTGGGGCCCCAGCATTTT
J: TRBJ2-1; size: NA; D: TRBD2; V: TRBV10-3; CDR3: CAISESTSGRSANEQFF; DNA: TGTGCCATCAGTGAGTCGACTAGCGGGAGATCCGCCAATGAGCAGTTCTTC
J: TRBJ1-6; size: NA; D: TRBD1; V: TRBV28; CDR3: CASSSYRDRDYNSPLHF; DNA: TGTGCCAGCAGTTCCTACCGGGACAGAGACTATAATTCACCCCTCCACTTT
J: TRBJ1-6; size: NA; D: TRBD1; V: TRBV28; CDR3: CASSPPRTGTNSPLHF; DNA: TGTGCCAGCAGTCCTCCGAGGACAGGGACAAATTCACCCCTCCACTTT
J: TRBJ1-5; size: few; D: TRBD1; V: TRBV19; CDR3: CASRTGLRGSNQPQHF; DNA: TGTGCCAGTAGGACAGGGCTGAGGGGGAGCAATCAGCCCCAGCATTTT
J: TRBJ2-7; size: NA; D: NA; V: TRBV3-1/TRBV3-2; CDR3: CASSLSGSYEQYF; DNA: TGTGCCAGCAGTCTCAGTGGTTCCTACGAGCAGTACTTC
J: TRBJ1-2; size: NA; D: NA; V: TRBV2; CDR3: CASSPRGGTSNYGYTF; DNA: TGTGCCAGCAGTCCGAGGGGGGGCACCTCTAACTATGGCTACACCTTC
J: TRBJ2-1; size: few; D: NA; V: TRBV19; CDR3: CASSMQGNAWKFF; DNA: TGTGCCAGTAGTATGCAGGGGAATGCGTGGAAGTTCTTC
J: TRBJ2-5; size: NA; D: TRBD1; V: TRBV24-1; CDR3: CATSDFDRGLFEETQYF; DNA: TGTGCCACCAGTGATTTTGACAGGGGGCTGTTCGAGGAGACCCAGTACTTC
J: TRBJ1-5; size: NA; D: TRBD1; V: TRBV15; CDR3: CATSRLYRQGRQQPQHF; DNA: TGTGCCACCAGCAGGCTCTATAGACAGGGAAGGCAACAGCCCCAGCATTTT
J: TRBJ2-5; size: NA; D: TRBD2; V: TRBV20-1; CDR3: CSASSVGAGGYQETQYF; DNA: TGCAGTGCTAGTTCCGTCGGAGCGGGAGGCTACCAAGAGACCCAGTACTTC
J: TRBJ1-2; size: NA; D: NA; V: TRBV7-9; CDR3: CASSLISRDYGYTF; DNA: TGTGCCAGCAGCTTAATTTCCAGGGATTATGGCTACACCTTC
J: TRBJ2-3; size: NA; D: TRBD2; V: TRBV25-1; CDR3: CASSDSLAGGHVTDTQYF; DNA: TGTGCCAGCAGTGATTCACTAGCGGGAGGGCACGTCACAGATACGCAGTATTTT
J: TRBJ2-3; size: NA; D: TRBD2; V: TRBV19; CDR3: CASSPGLAGRDTQYF; DNA: TGTGCCAGTAGTCCTGGACTAGCGGGAAGGGATACGCAGTATTTT
J: TRBJ1-2; size: NA; D: NA; V: TRBV25-1; CDR3: CASSEYFPGRNGYTF; DNA: TGTGCCAGCAGTGAATATTTCCCAGGGAGGAATGGCTACACCTTC
J: TRBJ1-1; size: NA; D: NA; V: TRBV30; CDR3: CAWSKTTGGTEAFF; DNA: TGTGCCTGGAGTAAGACGACGGGGGGCACTGAAGCTTTCTTT
J: TRBJ1-1; size: NA; D: NA; V: TRBV6-1; CDR3: CASSDEGFTGVTEAFF; DNA: TGTGCCAGCAGTGACGAGGGATTTACTGGGGTCACTGAAGCTTTCTTT
J: TRBJ1-4; size: NA; D: NA; V: TRBV3-1/TRBV3-2; CDR3: CASSYGATNEKLFF; DNA: TGTGCCAGCAGCTATGGAGCAACTAATGAAAAACTGTTTTTT
J: TRBJ1-3; size: NA; D: TRBD1; V: TRBV4-1; CDR3: CASSPKPRDRGSGNTIYF; DNA: TGCGCCAGCAGCCCTAAACCTAGGGACAGGGGCTCTGGAAACACCATATATTTT
J: TRBJ1-4; size: NA; D: TRBD1; V: TRBV30; CDR3: CAWSVPSRGRNEKLFF; DNA: TGTGCCTGGAGTGTCCCGTCCAGGGGGAGGAATGAAAAACTGTTTTTT
J: TRBJ1-5; size: NA; D: TRBD1; V: TRBV19; CDR3: CASSSVGQGNQPQHF; DNA: TGTGCCAGTAGTTCCGTCGGACAGGGAAATCAGCCCCAGCATTTT